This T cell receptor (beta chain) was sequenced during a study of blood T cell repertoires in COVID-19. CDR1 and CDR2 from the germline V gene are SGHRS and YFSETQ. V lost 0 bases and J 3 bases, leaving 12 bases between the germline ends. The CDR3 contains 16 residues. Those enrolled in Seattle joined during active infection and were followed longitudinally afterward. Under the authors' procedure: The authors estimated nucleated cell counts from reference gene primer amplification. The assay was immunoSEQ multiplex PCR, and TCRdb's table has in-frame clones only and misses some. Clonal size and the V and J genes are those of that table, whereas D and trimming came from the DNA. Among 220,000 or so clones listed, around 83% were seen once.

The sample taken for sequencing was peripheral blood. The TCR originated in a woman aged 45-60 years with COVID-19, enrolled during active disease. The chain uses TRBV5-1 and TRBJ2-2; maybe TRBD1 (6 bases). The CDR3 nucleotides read TGCGCCAGCAGCTTGGAAAGGACAGATTACACCGGGGAGCTGTTTTTT. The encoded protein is CASSLERTDYTGELFF.